The clone carrying this TCR beta chain occurred many times. The sample originates from a study of identical twins. Looked up from germline, CDR1 is SGDLS and CDR2 is YYNGEE. The V and J ends lost 3 bases and 0 bases, in that order; junction bases with no gene match: 4. This CDR3 comprises 15 residues. One entry per CDR3 protein, called by TCRdb with MiXCR from the 5' RACE reads. The table shows fewer than 800,000 distinct CDR3 sequences, with about 7% occurring only once. These same records also appear under a second study, on yellow fever vaccine responses in identical twins.

What was sequenced was PBMCs. This receptor was obtained from a woman aged 18-29 years in good health. The chain is built from TRBV9 and TRBJ1-1; 8 bases agree with TRBD1. CDR3: CASSGRQGMNTEAFF. DNA for the CDR3: TGTGCCAGCAGCGGCAGACAGGGGATGAACACTGAAGCTTTCTTT.